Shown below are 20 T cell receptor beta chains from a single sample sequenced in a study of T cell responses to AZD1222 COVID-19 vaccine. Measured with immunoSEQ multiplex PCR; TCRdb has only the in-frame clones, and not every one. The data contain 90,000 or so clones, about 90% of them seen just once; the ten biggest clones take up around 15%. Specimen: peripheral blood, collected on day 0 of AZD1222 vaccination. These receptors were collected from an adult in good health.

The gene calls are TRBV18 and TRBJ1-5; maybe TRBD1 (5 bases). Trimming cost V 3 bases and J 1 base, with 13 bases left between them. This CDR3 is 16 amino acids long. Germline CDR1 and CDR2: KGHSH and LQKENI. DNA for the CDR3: TGTGCCAGCTCACCTTACGCGGGACTGAGCAATCAGCCCCAGCATTTT. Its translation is CASSPYAGLSNQPQHF.

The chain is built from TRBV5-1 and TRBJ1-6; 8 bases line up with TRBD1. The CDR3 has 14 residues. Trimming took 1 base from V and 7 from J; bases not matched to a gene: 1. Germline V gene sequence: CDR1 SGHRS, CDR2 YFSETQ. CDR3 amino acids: CASSLQGANSPLHF. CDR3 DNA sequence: TGCGCCAGCAGCTTGCAGGGGGCGAATTCACCCCTCCACTTT.

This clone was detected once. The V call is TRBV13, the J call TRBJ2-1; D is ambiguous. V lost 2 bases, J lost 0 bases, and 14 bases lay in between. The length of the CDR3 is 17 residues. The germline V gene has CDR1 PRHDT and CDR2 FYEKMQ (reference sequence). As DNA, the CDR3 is TGTGCCAGCAGCTTAAATGGAAGGCCCAGCTCCTACAATGAGCAGTTCTTC. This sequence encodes CASSLNGRPSSYNEQFF.

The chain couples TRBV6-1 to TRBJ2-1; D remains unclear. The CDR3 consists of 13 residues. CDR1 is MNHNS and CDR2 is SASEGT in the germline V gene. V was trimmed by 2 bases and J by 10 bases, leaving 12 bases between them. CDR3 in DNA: TGTGCCAGCAGTGAACCCTTTCTGGGAGAGCAGTTCTTC. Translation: CASSEPFLGEQFF.

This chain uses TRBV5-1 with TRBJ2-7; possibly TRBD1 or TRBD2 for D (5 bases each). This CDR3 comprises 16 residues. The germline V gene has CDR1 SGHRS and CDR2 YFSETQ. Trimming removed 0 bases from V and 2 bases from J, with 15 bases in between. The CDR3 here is CASSLDLTGLPYEQYF. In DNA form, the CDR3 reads TGCGCCAGCAGCTTGGATTTGACGGGGCTTCCCTACGAGCAGTACTTC.

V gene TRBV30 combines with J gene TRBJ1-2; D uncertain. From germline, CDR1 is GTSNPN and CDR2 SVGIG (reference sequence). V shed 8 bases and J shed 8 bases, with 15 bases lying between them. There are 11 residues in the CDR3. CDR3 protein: CAREDSPGYTF. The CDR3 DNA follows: TGTGCCCGTGAGGACTCTCCAGGCTACACCTTC.

CDR3 nucleotides: TGTGCCACCAGCGAGGATGATGGGGCCAACGTCCTGACTTTC. Its protein is CATSEDDGANVLTF. The genes are TRBV15 and TRBJ2-6; D unclear. Trimming pared 5 bases from V and 3 bases from J, leaving 8 bases between. Germline CDR1 and CDR2: LNHNV and YYDKDF (reference sequence). The CDR3 contains 14 residues. The full variable domain, with the rest looked up from reference TRBV15 and TRBJ2-6, is DAMVIQNPRYQVTQFGKPVTLSCSQTLNHNVMYWYQQKSSQAPKLLFHYYDKDFNNEADTPDNFQSRRPNTSFCFLDIRSPGLGDTAMYLCATSEDDGANVLTFGAGSRLTVL.

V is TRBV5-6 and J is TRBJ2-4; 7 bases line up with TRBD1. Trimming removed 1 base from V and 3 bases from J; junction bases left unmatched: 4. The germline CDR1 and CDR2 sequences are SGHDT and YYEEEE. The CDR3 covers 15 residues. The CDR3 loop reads CASSLPGGLKNIQYF. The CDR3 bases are TGTGCCAGCAGCTTGCCAGGGGGTCTCAAAAACATTCAGTACTTC.

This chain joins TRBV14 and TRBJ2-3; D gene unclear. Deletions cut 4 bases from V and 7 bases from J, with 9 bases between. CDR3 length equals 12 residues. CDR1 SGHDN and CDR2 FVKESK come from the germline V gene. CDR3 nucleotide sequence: TGTGCCAGCAGCCCGGGTGCCAATACGCAGTATTTT. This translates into CASSPGANTQYF.

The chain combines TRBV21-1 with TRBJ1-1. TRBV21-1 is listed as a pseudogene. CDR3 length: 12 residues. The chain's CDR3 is CAWPSYGSEAFF. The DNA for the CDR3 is TGTGCCTGGCCGAGCTACGGGAGCGAAGCTTTCTTT.

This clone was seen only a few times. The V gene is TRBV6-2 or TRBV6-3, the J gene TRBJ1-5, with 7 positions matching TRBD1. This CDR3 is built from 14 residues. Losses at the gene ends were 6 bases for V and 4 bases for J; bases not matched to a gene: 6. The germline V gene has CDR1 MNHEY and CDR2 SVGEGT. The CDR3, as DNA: TGTGCCAGCAGCCGGGGCAGGGGGAATCAGCCCCAGCATTTT. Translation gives CASSRGRGNQPQHF.

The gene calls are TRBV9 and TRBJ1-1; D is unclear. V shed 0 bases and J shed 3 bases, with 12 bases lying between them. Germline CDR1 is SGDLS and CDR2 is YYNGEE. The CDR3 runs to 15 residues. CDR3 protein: CASSVDRIGDTEAFF. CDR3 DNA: TGTGCCAGCAGCGTAGACCGGATAGGAGACACTGAAGCTTTCTTT.

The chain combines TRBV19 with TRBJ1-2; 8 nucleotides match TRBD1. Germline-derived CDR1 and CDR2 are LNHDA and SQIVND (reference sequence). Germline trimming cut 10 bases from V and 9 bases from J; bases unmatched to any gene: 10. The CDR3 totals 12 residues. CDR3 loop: CAIRTGSLSYTF. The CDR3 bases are TGTGCCATTCGGACAGGGAGCTTGAGCTACACCTTC.

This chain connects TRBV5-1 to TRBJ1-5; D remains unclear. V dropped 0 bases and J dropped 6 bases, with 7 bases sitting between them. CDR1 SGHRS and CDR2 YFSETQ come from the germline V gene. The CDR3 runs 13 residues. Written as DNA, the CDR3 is TGCGCCAGCAGCTTGGGTTGGGGTCAGCCCCAGCATTTT. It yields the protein CASSLGWGQPQHF.

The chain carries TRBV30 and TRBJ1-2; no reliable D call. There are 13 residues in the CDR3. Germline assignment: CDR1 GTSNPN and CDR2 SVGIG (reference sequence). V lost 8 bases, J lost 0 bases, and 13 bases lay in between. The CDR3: CALEEVSNYGYTF. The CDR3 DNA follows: TGTGCCCTTGAAGAGGTTTCTAACTATGGCTACACCTTC.

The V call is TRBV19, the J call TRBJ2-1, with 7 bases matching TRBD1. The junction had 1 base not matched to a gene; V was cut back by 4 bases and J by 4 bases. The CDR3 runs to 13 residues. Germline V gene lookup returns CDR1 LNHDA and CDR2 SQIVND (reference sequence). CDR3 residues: CASSRDSYNEQFF. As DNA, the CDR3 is TGTGCCAGTAGTAGGGACAGTTACAATGAGCAGTTCTTC.

This CDR3 reads CSGIGTGNEQYF. As DNA, the CDR3 is TGCAGCGGCATAGGGACAGGGAACGAGCAGTACTTC. The chain employs TRBV29-1 and TRBJ2-7; 9 nucleotides match TRBD1. This CDR3 region has 12 residues. The junction had 6 bases not matched to a gene; V was cut back by 7 bases and J by 5 bases. Germline V gene lookup returns CDR1 SQVTM and CDR2 ANQGSEA.

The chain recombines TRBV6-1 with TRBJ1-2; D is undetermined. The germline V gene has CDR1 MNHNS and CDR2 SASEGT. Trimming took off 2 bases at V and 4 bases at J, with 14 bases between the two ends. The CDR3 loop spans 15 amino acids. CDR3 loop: CASSESPVPGYGYTF. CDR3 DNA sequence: TGTGCCAGCAGTGAATCCCCCGTTCCGGGCTATGGCTACACCTTC.

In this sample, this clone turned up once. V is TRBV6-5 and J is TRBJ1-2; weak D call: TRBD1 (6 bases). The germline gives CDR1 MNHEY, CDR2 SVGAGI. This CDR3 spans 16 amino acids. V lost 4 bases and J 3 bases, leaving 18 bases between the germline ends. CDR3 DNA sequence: TGTGCCAGCAGTTCCTGGCGACAGGATCGGGACTATGGCTACACCTTC. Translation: CASSSWRQDRDYGYTF.

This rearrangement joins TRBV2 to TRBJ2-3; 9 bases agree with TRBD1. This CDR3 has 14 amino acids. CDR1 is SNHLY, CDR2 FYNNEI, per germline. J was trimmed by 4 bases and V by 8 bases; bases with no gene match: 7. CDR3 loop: CASAGQGRADTQYF. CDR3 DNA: TGTGCCAGCGCGGGACAGGGAAGGGCAGATACGCAGTATTTT.